Sequencing of this TCR beta chain was carried out in a study of blood T cell repertoires in COVID-19. Turning to the study itself: The origin of the acute and convalescent COVID-19 samples was the United States, Italy and Spain.

The assay was immunoSEQ multiplex PCR, and TCRdb's table has in-frame clones only and misses some. The data show 55,000 to 80,000 clones, approximately 91% seen once. In its sample, this clone is medium-sized. There are 14 residues in the CDR3. Trimming removed 5 bases at V and 0 bases at J, with 8 bases between. The V gene's germline CDR1 is SGHAT and CDR2 FQNNGV. The chain links TRBV11-2 to TRBJ1-5; D is perhaps TRBD1 (5 bases). The clonotype originates from a human donor in a cohort sampled during active COVID-19. The sequencing input was peripheral blood. CDR3 nucleotides: TGTGCCAGCAGCCGACAGTATAGCAATCAGCCCCAGCATTTT. Translation gives CASSRQYSNQPQHF.